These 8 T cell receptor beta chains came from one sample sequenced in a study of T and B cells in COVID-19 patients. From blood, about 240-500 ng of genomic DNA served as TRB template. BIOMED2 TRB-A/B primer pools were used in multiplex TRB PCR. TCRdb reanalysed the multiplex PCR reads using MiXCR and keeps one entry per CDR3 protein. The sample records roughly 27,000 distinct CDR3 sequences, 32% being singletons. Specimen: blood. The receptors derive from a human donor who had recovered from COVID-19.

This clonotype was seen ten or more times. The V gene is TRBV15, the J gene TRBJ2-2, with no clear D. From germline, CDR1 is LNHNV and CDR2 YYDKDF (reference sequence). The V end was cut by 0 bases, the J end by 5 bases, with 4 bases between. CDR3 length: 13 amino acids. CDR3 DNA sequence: TGTGCCACCAGCAGAGACAGGACCGGGGAGCTGTTTTTT. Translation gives CATSRDRTGELFF.

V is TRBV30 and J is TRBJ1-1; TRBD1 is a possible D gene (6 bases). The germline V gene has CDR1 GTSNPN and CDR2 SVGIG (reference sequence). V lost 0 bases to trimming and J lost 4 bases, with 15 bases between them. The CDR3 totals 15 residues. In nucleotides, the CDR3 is TGTGCCTGGAGTGTTGAATGGGGCAGGGGCACTGAAGCTTTCTTT. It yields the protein CAWSVEWGRGTEAFF.

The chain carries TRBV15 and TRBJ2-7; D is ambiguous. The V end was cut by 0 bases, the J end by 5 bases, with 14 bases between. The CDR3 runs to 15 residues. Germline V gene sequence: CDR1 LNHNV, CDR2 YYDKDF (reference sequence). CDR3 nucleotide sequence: TGTGCCACCAGCAGAGATCGAGCCCCCGCCAACGAGCAGTACTTC. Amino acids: CATSRDRAPANEQYF.

Written as DNA, the CDR3 is TGTGCCAGCACATATCATAAGGTCTACGAGCAGTACTTC. It specifies CASTYHKVYEQYF. V usage is TRBV6-1 and J usage is TRBJ2-7; no clear D gene. The CDR3 runs to 13 residues. The V end was cut by 7 bases, the J end by 3 bases, with 13 bases between. The germline V gene encodes CDR1 MNHNS and CDR2 SASEGT.

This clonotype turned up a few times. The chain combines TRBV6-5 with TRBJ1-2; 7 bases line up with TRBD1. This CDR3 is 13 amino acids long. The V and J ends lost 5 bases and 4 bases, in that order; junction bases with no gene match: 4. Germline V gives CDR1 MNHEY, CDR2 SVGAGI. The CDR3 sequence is CASSPGQAYGYTF. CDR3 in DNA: TGTGCCAGCAGTCCCGGACAGGCCTATGGCTACACCTTC.

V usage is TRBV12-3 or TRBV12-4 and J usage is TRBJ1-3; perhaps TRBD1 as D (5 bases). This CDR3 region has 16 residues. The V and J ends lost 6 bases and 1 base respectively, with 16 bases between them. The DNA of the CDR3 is TGTGCCAGCAGCGTCCAAGGGGCAGCATCTGGAAACACCATATATTTT. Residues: CASSVQGAASGNTIYF.

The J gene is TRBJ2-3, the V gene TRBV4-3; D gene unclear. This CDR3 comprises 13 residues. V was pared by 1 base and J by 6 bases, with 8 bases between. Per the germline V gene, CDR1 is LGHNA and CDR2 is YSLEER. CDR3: CASSQAPSDTQYF. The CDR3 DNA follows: TGCGCCAGCAGCCAAGCCCCCTCGGATACGCAGTATTTT.

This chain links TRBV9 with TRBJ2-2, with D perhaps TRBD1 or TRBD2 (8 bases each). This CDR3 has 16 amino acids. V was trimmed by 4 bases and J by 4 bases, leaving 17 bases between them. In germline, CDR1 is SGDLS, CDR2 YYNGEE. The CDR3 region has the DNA TGTGCCAGCAGCCGCACTAGCGGACAGGGCACCGGGGAGCTGTTTTTT. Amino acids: CASSRTSGQGTGELFF. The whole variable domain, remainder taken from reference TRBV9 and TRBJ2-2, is DSGVTQTPKHLITATGQRVTLRCSPRSGDLSVYWYQQSLDQGLQFLIQYYNGEERAKGNILERFSAQQFPDLHSELNLSSLELGDSALYFCASSRTSGQGTGELFFGEGSRLTVL.